This T cell receptor (beta chain) comes out of a study of long-term antiretroviral therapy in people with HIV. This CDR3 is built from 15 residues. Trimming at V came to 5 bases and at J to 5 bases, leaving 8 bases not matched to a gene. Germline loops: CDR1 LNHDA, CDR2 SQIVND (reference sequence). As for this clone: The antigen is not known.

The libraries were made with immunoSEQ v3.0 at survey level. For every sample, sequencing targeted roughly 40,000-55,000 T-cell genomes. Profiled with immunoSEQ multiplex PCR; TCRdb holds only in-frame clones, not every one. This sample has about 15,000 clones, with roughly 80% found just once. Study observations and caveats: Unavailable data included ART adherence, viral resistance and therapy changes (switches in treatment). Clonal expansions arising prior to ART prevailed in the repertoire at every time point.

The sequenced sample was unsorted PBMCs, obtained just before starting antiretroviral therapy. This chain joins TRBV19 and TRBJ1-4; 7 bases fit TRBD1. The TCR sequence derives from a man aged 35 to 55 with HIV. CDR3 DNA sequence: TGTGCCAGTAGTGAGGACAGGTACGAAAATGAAAAACTGTTTTTT. It translates to CASSEDRYENEKLFF.